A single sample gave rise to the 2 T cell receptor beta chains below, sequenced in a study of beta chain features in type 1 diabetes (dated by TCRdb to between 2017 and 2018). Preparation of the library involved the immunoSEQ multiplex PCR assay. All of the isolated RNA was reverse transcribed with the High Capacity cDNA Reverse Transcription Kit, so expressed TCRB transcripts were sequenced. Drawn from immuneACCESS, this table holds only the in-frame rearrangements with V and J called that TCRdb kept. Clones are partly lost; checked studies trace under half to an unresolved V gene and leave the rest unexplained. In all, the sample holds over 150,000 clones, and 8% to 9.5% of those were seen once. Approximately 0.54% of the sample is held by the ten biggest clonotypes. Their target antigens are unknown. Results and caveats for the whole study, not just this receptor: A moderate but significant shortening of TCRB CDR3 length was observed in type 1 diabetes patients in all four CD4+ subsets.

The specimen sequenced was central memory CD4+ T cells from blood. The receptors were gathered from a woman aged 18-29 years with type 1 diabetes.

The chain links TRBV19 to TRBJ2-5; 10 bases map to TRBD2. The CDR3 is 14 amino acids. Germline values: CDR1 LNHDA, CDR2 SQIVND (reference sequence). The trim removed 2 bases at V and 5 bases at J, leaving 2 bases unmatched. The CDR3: CASSIRGLAETQYF. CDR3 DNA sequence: TGTGCCAGTAGTATACGGGGACTAGCGGAGACCCAGTACTTC.

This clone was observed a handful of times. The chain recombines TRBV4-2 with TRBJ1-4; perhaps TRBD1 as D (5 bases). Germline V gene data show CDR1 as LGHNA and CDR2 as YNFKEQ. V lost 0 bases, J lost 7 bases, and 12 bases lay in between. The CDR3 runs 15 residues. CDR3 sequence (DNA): TGTGCCAGCAGCCAAGATGGAGCAGGGTCTGAAAAACTGTTTTTT. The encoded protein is CASSQDGAGSEKLFF.